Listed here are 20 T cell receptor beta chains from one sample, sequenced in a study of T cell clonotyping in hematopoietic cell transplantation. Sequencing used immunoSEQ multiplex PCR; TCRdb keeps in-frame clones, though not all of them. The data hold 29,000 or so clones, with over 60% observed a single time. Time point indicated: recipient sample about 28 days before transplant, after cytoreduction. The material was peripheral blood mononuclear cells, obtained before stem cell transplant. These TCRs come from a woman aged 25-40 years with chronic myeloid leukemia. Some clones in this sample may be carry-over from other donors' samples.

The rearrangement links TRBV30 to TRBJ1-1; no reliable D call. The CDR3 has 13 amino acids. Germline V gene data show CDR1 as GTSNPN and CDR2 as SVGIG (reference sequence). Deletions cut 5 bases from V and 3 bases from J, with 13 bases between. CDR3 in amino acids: CAWVDSGYTEAFF. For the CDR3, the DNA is TGTGCCTGGGTCGATTCAGGTTACACTGAAGCTTTCTTT.

The CDR3 bases are TGTGCCAGCAGCTCGACTAGCGGGGGTCCCTTATACGAGCAGTACTTC. This translates into CASSSTSGGPLYEQYF. This chain connects TRBV5-6 to TRBJ2-7; 12 bases are a match to TRBD2. Germline V gives CDR1 SGHDT, CDR2 YYEEEE. The CDR3 sequence is 16 residues long. V lost 3 bases to trimming and J lost 4 bases; unmatched junction nucleotides: 8.

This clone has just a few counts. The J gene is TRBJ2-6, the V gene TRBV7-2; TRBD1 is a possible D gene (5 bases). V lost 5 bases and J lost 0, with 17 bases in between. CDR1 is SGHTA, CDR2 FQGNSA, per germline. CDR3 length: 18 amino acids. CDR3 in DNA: TGTGCCAGCAGCCCACAGGCATCTGGACGCTCTGGGGCCAACGTCCTGACTTTC. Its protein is CASSPQASGRSGANVLTF.

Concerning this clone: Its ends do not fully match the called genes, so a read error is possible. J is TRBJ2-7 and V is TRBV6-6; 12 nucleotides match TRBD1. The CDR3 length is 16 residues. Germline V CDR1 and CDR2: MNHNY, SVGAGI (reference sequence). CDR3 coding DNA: TGTGCCAGCAGTTACCCCGGGACAGGGGGCAAGTACGAGCAATACTTC. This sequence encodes CASSYPGTGGKYEQYF.

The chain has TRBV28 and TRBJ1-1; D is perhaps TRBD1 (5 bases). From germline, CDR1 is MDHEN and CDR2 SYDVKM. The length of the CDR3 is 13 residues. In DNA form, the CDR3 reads TGTGGTTCGTGTAGGGGTCTGAACACTGAAGCTTTCTTT. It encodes CGSCRGLNTEAFF. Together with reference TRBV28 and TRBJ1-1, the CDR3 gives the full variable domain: DVKVTQSSRYLVKRTGEKVFLECVQDMDHENMFWYRQDPGLGLRLIYFSYDVKMKEKGDIPEGYSVSREKKERFSLILESASTNQTSMYLCGSCRGLNTEAFFGQGTRLTVV.

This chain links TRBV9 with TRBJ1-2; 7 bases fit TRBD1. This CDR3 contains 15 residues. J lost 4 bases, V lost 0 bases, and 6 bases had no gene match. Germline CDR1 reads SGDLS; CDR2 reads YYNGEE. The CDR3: CASSVGDSFLYGYTF. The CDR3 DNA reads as TGTGCCAGCAGCGTAGGGGACAGTTTCCTCTATGGCTACACCTTC.

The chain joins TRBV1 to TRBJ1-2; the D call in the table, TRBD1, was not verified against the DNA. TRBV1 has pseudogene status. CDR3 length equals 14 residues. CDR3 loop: CTSSHQQGIYGYTF. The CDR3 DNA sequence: TGCACCAGCAGCCATCAACAGGGTATCTATGGCTACACCTTC.

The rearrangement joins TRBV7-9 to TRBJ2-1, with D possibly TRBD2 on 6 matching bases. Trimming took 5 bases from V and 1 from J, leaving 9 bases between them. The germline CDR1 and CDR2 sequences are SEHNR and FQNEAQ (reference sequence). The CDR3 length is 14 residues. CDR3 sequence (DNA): TGTGCCAGCAGCCGGGGGTTGTCCTACAATGAGCAGTTCTTC. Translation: CASSRGLSYNEQFF.

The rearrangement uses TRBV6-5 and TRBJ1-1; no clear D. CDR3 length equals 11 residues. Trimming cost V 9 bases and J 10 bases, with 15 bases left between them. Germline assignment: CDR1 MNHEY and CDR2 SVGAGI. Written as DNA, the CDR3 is TGTGCCAGTAGGGCGCGCCTCGTAGCTTTCTTT. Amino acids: CASRARLVAFF.

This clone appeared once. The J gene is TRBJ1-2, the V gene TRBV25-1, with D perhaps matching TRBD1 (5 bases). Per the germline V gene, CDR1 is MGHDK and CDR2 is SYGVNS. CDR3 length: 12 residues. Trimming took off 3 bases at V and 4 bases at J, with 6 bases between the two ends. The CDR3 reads CASSDQGYGYTF. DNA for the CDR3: TGTGCCAGCAGTGACCAGGGCTATGGCTACACCTTC.

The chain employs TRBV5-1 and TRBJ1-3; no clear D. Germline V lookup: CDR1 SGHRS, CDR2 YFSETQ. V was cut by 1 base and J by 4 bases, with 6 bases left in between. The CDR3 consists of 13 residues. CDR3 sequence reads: CASSLNIGNTIYF. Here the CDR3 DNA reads TGCGCCAGCAGCTTGAATATCGGAAACACCATATATTTT.

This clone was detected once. CDR3 nucleotides: TGTGCCTGGAGTATACGGGCCTACGAGCAGTACTTC. It is translated as CAWSIRAYEQYF. The chain links TRBV30 to TRBJ2-7; D gene unclear. The CDR3 is 12 residues long. Looked up from germline, CDR1 is GTSNPN and CDR2 is SVGIG (reference sequence). Trimming shortened V by 2 bases and J by 2 bases, and 7 bases separated the two germline ends.

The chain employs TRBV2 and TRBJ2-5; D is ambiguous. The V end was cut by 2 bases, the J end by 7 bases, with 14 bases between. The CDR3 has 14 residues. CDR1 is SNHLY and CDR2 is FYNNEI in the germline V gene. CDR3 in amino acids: CASSELRSRGTQYF. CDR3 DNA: TGTGCCAGCAGTGAATTACGCTCCCGAGGGACCCAGTACTTC.

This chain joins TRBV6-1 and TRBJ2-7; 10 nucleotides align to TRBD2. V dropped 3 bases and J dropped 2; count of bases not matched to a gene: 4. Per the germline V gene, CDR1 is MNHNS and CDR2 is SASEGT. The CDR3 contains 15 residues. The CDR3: CASSDERGGTYEQYF. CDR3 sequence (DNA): TGTGCCAGCAGTGACGAGCGGGGGGGAACCTACGAGCAGTACTTC.

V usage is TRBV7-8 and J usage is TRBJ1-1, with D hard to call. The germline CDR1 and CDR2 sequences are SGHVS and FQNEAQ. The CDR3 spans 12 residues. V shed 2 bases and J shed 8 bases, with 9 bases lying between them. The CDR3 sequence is CASSLPSGEAFF. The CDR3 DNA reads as TGTGCCAGCAGCTTACCGAGCGGGGAAGCTTTCTTT.

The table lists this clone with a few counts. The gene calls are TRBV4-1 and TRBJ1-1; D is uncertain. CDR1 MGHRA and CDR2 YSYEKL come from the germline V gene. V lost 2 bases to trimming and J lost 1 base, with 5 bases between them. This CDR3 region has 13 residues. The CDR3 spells CASSQTSNTEAFF. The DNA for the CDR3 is TGCGCCAGCAGCCAAACGTCGAACACTGAAGCTTTCTTT.

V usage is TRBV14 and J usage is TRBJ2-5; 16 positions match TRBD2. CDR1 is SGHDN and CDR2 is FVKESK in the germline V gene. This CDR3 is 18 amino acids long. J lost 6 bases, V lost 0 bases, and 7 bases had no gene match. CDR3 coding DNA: TGTGCCAGCAGCCAAGACGGGACTAGCGGGGGGGCCTGGCAGACCCAGTACTTC. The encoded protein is CASSQDGTSGGAWQTQYF.

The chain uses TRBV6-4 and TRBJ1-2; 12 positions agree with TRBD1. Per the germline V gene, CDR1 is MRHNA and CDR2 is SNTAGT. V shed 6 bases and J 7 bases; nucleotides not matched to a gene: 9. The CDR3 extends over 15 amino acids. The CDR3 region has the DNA TGTGCCAGCAGAGTGGAGGGACAGGGGGCTCGTGGCTACACCTTC. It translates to CASRVEGQGARGYTF.

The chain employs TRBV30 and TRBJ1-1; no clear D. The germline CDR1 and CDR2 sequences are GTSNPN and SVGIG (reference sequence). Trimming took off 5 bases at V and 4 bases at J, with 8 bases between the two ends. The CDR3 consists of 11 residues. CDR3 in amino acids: CAWGLGTEAFF. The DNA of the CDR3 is TGTGCCTGGGGACTGGGCACTGAAGCTTTCTTT.

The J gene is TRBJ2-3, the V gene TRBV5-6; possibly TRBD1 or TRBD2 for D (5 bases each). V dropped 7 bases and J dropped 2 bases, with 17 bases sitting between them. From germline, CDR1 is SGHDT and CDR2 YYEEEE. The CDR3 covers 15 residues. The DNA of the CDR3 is TGTGCCAGCGCCCGGGGCACCAGGGACACAGATACGCAGTATTTT. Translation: CASARGTRDTDTQYF.